Below are 26 T cell receptor beta chains sequenced from a single sample in a study of T cells after yellow fever vaccination. A single record per CDR3 protein comes from TCRdb applying MiXCR to the 5' RACE reads. The table records almost 600,000 distinct CDR3 sequences, roughly 13% of them present only once. This material consisted of PBMCs, taken on the day of the yellow fever booster vaccination. The receptors come from a man aged 25-45 years who received the YFV17D yellow fever vaccine.

The table lists this clonotype with a few counts. The chain couples TRBV20-1 to TRBJ2-1; 12 positions agree with TRBD2. The CDR3 has 18 residues. The V gene's germline CDR1 is DFQATT and CDR2 SNEGSKA (reference sequence). V shed 3 bases, J shed 1 base, and the junction held 10 bases outside the gene matches. As DNA, the CDR3 is TGCAGTGCTAGCATACTAGCGGGAGGAAGATATTCCTACAATGAGCAGTTCTTC. Translating gives CSASILAGGRYSYNEQFF.

The chain joins TRBV18 to TRBJ2-5; the D gene is possibly TRBD2 (5 bases). CDR1 is KGHSH, CDR2 LQKENI, per germline. This CDR3 spans 13 amino acids. Trimming left V 10 bases short and J 5 bases short, with 17 bases between. This CDR3 reads CATTPSGSETQYF. CDR3 in DNA: TGTGCCACCACACCATCGGGGAGCGAGACCCAGTACTTC.

The J gene is TRBJ2-5, the V gene TRBV20-1; 7 bases match TRBD1. The CDR3 has 14 residues. Trimming took 3 bases from V and 3 from J; bases not matched to a gene: 7. Per germline, CDR1 DFQATT and CDR2 SNEGSKA (reference sequence). The CDR3 coding sequence is TGCAGTGCTAGTAATGACAGGGTCGAAGAGACCCAGTACTTC. It encodes CSASNDRVEETQYF.

J is TRBJ2-1 and V is TRBV14; TRBD1 or TRBD2 may be the D gene (7 bases each). Germline CDR1 reads SGHDN; CDR2 reads FVKESK. The germline V and J ends were trimmed by 1 base and 4 bases, with 14 bases remaining between them. This CDR3 region has 16 residues. The CDR3 DNA reads TGTGCCAGCAGCCAAGGGGAGGGACAGTATTACAATGAGCAGTTCTTC. This gives the protein CASSQGEGQYYNEQFF.

This clonotype was detected ten times or more. This CDR3 is CASSPGLAGGEQYF. DNA of the CDR3: TGTGCCAGCAGCCCGGGACTAGCGGGGGGCGAGCAGTACTTC. The chain recombines TRBV7-2 with TRBJ2-7, with 15 bases matching TRBD2. CDR3 length: 14 amino acids. Losses at the gene ends were 5 bases for V and 6 bases for J; bases not matched to a gene: 2. Germline V gene data show CDR1 as SGHTA and CDR2 as FQGNSA.

This clonotype has more than one count but fewer than ten. The rearrangement uses TRBV18 and TRBJ2-2; 9 positions agree with TRBD2. The ends lost 1 base at V and 4 bases at J; junction bases unmatched: 7. In germline, CDR1 is KGHSH, CDR2 LQKENI. CDR3 length equals 17 residues. Here the CDR3 reads CASSPQGLASFTGELFF. The CDR3 nucleotides are TGTGCCAGCTCACCACAGGGACTAGCTTCATTCACCGGGGAGCTGTTTTTT. Supplemented by reference TRBV18 and TRBJ2-2, the full variable domain reads NAGVMQNPRHLVRRRGQEARLRCSPMKGHSHVYWYRQLPEEGLKFMVYLQKENIIDESGMPKERFSAEFPKEGPSILRIQQVVRGDSAAYFCASSPQGLASFTGELFFGEGSRLTVL.

This clonotype came up a few times. The chain links TRBV20-1 to TRBJ2-5, with D perhaps TRBD2 (6 bases). Germline CDR1 is DFQATT and CDR2 is SNEGSKA (reference sequence). The CDR3 loop spans 12 amino acids. The V end lost 7 bases, the J end lost 5 bases, and 14 bases lay between the germline ends. This chain's CDR3 is CSVYGRTETQYF. The CDR3 bases are TGCAGTGTGTACGGGAGAACTGAGACCCAGTACTTC.

The rearrangement links TRBV30 to TRBJ2-7; D not certain. The CDR3 consists of 14 residues. V was clipped by 6 bases and J by 0 bases, with 15 bases between them. Looked up from germline, CDR1 is GTSNPN and CDR2 is SVGIG (reference sequence). The CDR3 spells CACLRAGSSYEQYF. CDR3 DNA sequence: TGTGCCTGTCTCCGGGCAGGAAGCTCCTACGAGCAGTACTTC.

The chain couples TRBV7-9 to TRBJ1-1; D ambiguous. The CDR3 extends over 14 amino acids. Germline loops: CDR1 SEHNR, CDR2 FQNEAQ (reference sequence). V lost 4 bases and J lost 1, with 10 bases in between. CDR3 sequence: CASSSGLGNTEAFF. The DNA of the CDR3 is TGTGCCAGCAGCTCCGGGCTGGGGAACACTGAAGCTTTCTTT.

This clonotype was detected a few times. The CDR3 DNA follows: TGTGCCAGCAGCTTAGTAGGGACAGGCGGTGAGCAGTACTTC. Amino acids: CASSLVGTGGEQYF. The chain uses TRBV7-9 and TRBJ2-7; TRBD1 agrees at 8 bases. The J segment lost 7 bases and the V segment lost 1 base, leaving 6 bases of the junction unmatched. Germline CDR1 is SEHNR and CDR2 is FQNEAQ (reference sequence). This CDR3 spans 14 amino acids.

There are a few counts of this clonotype. The V call is TRBV10-3, the J call TRBJ2-7, with D possibly matching TRBD2 (5 bases). Trimming shortened V by 3 bases and J by 0 bases, and 15 bases separated the two germline ends. The CDR3 extends over 16 amino acids. Per the germline V gene, CDR1 is ENHRY and CDR2 is SYGVKD. The CDR3 DNA follows: TGTGCCATCAGTGAAGGGAGAGGGTCCATCTCCTACGAGCAGTACTTC. Encoded protein: CAISEGRGSISYEQYF.

This clonotype was found many times. The gene calls are TRBV12-3 or TRBV12-4 and TRBJ2-5; tentative D call: TRBD2 (6 bases). The CDR3 has 18 residues. Deletions cut 2 bases from V and 7 bases from J, with 26 bases between. CDR3: CASSLMTGEGLTSGTQYF. The CDR3 bases are TGTGCCAGCAGTTTAATGACGGGAGAAGGCCTAACCTCGGGGACCCAGTACTTC.

V usage is TRBV11-1 and J usage is TRBJ2-5, with 12 nucleotides matching TRBD2. The CDR3 contains 19 residues. Germline trimming cut 1 base from V and 0 bases from J; bases unmatched to any gene: 9. Germline V gene lookup returns CDR1 SGHAT and CDR2 FQDESV (reference sequence). CDR3 DNA: TGTGCCAGCAGCTTAGGGACTAGCGGGATCGCGGGGTACCAAGAGACCCAGTACTTC. Translating gives CASSLGTSGIAGYQETQYF.

This clonotype was counted at least ten times. CDR3: CASSLGREGTNEQFF. The CDR3 DNA sequence: TGCGCCAGCAGCTTGGGGAGGGAGGGGACCAATGAGCAGTTCTTC. The chain carries TRBV5-1 and TRBJ2-1; 7 bases map to TRBD2. This CDR3 comprises 15 residues. Germline CDR1 is SGHRS and CDR2 is YFSETQ. Losses at the gene ends were 0 bases for V and 6 bases for J; bases not matched to a gene: 6.

The rearrangement uses TRBV3-1 and TRBJ2-1, with TRBD2 matching 10 bases. From germline, CDR1 is LGHDT and CDR2 YNNKEL (reference sequence). The CDR3 length is 18 residues. The CDR3 DNA follows: TGTACCTGCTGTTTTCGGTCTTCTAGCGGGAGTCTCCACAATGAGCAGTTCTTC. It codes for CTCCFRSSSGSLHNEQFF.

The genes are TRBV28 and TRBJ2-5, with a tentative D call TRBD1 (6 bases). CDR1 is MDHEN, CDR2 SYDVKM, per germline. Trimming pared 2 bases from V and 1 base from J, leaving 11 bases between. This CDR3 has 15 amino acids. CDR3 nucleotide sequence: TGTGCCAGCAGTTTAATAACAGGGACCCAAGAGACCCAGTACTTC. Protein sequence: CASSLITGTQETQYF.

This chain joins TRBV11-2 and TRBJ2-1; D is perhaps TRBD1 (5 bases). Trimming cost V 7 bases and J 6 bases, with 13 bases left between them. The germline V gene has CDR1 SGHAT and CDR2 FQNNGV. This CDR3 is built from 13 residues. CDR3 protein: CASTPSGANEQFF. The CDR3 coding sequence is TGTGCCAGCACCCCTTCTGGGGCCAATGAGCAGTTCTTC.

The chain joins TRBV18 to TRBJ2-3; D remains unclear. The length of the CDR3 is 14 residues. Germline V gives CDR1 KGHSH, CDR2 LQKENI. V gave up 2 bases and J gave up 2 bases, with 8 bases separating them. The CDR3 sequence is CASSPVDNTDTQYF. The DNA for the CDR3 is TGTGCCAGCTCACCAGTTGACAACACAGATACGCAGTATTTT.

The sample holds a few counts of this clonotype. The chain links TRBV27 to TRBJ1-1; D possibly corresponds to TRBD1 (6 bases). CDR1 is MNHEY and CDR2 is SMNVEV in the germline V gene (reference sequence). CDR3 length: 14 amino acids. Trimming took off 0 bases at V and 2 bases at J, with 7 bases between the two ends. The CDR3 DNA reads TGTGCCAGCAGTTTATCGACAGGAAACACTGAAGCTTTCTTT. Protein product: CASSLSTGNTEAFF.

In its sample, this clonotype was seen a few times. V is TRBV7-9 and J is TRBJ2-4; TRBD1 might be the D (6 bases). The V gene lost 5 bases and the J gene lost 3 bases, with 11 bases spanning the gap. Looked up from germline, CDR1 is SEHNR and CDR2 is FQNEAQ (reference sequence). There are 14 residues in the CDR3. CDR3 in amino acids: CASSPKDSKNIQYF. In DNA, the CDR3 is TGTGCCAGCAGCCCCAAGGACAGCAAAAACATTCAGTACTTC.

This clonotype was picked up many times. The chain has TRBV6-6 and TRBJ2-7; tentative D call: TRBD2 (5 bases). This CDR3 region has 13 residues. V gave up 2 bases and J gave up 2 bases, with 7 bases separating them. Germline V lookup: CDR1 MNHNY, CDR2 SVGAGI (reference sequence). The chain's CDR3 is CASSYTGTYEQYF. CDR3 DNA: TGTGCCAGCAGTTACACCGGGACCTACGAGCAGTACTTC.

This clonotype came up a few times. This chain uses TRBV7-2 with TRBJ1-2; D possibly corresponds to TRBD1 (5 bases). There are 14 residues in the CDR3. V was cut by 5 bases and J by 4 bases, with 14 bases left in between. Germline CDR1 SGHTA, CDR2 FQGNSA. The CDR3 spells CASSRYDDSYGYTF. Here the CDR3 DNA reads TGTGCCAGCAGCCGATATGACGACAGCTATGGCTACACCTTC. Full variable domain (rest looked up from reference TRBV7-2 and TRBJ1-2): GAGVSQSPSNKVTEKGKDVELRCDPISGHTALYWYRQSLGQGLEFLIYFQGNSAPDKSGLPSDRFSAERTGGSVSTLTIQRTQQEDSAVYLCASSRYDDSYGYTFGSGTRLTVV.

This clonotype was picked up a small number of times. V is TRBV24-1 and J is TRBJ2-2; tentatively, D is TRBD2 (7 bases). CDR1 is KGHDR, CDR2 SFDVKD, per germline. This CDR3 is 14 amino acids long. V shed 9 bases and J shed 6 bases, with 16 bases lying between them. The CDR3 coding sequence is TGTGCCACCGGGTCGGGGGGCGCAGCCGGGGAGCTGTTTTTT. Its protein is CATGSGGAAGELFF.

There are a few counts of this clonotype. V and J are TRBV5-1 and TRBJ2-7; D might be TRBD2 (7 bases). Germline loops: CDR1 SGHRS, CDR2 YFSETQ. This CDR3 is built from 20 residues. The V and J ends lost 1 base and 3 bases respectively, with 29 bases between them. This CDR3 reads CASSLKGGGSLANRVYEQYF. CDR3 nucleotide sequence: TGCGCCAGCAGCTTGAAAGGGGGGGGCTCACTAGCCAACCGAGTCTACGAGCAGTACTTC.

The chain recombines TRBV7-2 with TRBJ2-3; no reliable D call. The CDR3 is made up of 17 amino acids. V shed 1 base and J shed 6 bases, with 20 bases lying between them. The germline gives CDR1 SGHTA, CDR2 FQGNSA. CDR3 protein: CASSLGWASVRRDTQYF. CDR3 in DNA: TGTGCCAGCAGCTTAGGCTGGGCGAGTGTCCGACGGGATACGCAGTATTTT.

This clonotype has only a few counts. The gene calls are TRBV4-1 and TRBJ2-7, with D perhaps TRBD1 or TRBD2 (5 bases each). Germline V gene lookup returns CDR1 MGHRA and CDR2 YSYEKL. The V end was cut by 4 bases, the J end by 0 bases, with 16 bases between. There are 16 residues in the CDR3. CDR3 protein: CASSPAPGTYSYEQYF. CDR3 nucleotides: TGCGCCAGCAGCCCGGCCCCTGGGACGTACTCCTACGAGCAGTACTTC.